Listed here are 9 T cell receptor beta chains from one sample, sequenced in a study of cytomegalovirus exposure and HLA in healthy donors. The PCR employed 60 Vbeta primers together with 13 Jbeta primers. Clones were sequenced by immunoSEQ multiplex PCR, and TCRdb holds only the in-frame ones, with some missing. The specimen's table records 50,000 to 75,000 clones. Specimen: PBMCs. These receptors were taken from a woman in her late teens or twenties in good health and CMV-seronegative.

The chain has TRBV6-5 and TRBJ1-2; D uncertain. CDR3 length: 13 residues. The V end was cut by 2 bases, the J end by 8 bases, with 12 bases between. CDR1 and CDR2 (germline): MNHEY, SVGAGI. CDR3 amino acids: CASSYGGGAGYTF. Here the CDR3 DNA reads TGTGCCAGCAGTTACGGAGGCGGAGCCGGCTACACCTTC.

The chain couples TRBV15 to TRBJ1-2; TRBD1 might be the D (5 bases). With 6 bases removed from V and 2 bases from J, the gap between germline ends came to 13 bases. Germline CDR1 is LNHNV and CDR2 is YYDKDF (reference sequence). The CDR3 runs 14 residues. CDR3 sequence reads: CATSRGGANYGYTF. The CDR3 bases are TGTGCCACCAGTAGGGGTGGGGCGAACTATGGCTACACCTTC.

CDR3 coding DNA: TGTGCCAGCAGCTTAAGGGCCATCCAGGGGAGCTCTGGAAACACCATATATTTT. This sequence encodes CASSLRAIQGSSGNTIYF. The V call is TRBV7-9, the J call TRBJ1-3; a possible D gene is TRBD1 (6 bases). V was trimmed by 2 bases and J by 0 bases, leaving 17 bases between them. Germline-derived CDR1 and CDR2 are SEHNR and FQNEAQ (reference sequence). The CDR3 has 18 residues. Together with reference TRBV7-9 and TRBJ1-3, the CDR3 gives the full variable domain: DTGVSQNPRHKITKRGQNVTFRCDPISEHNRLYWYRQTLGQGPEFLTYFQNEAQLEKSRLLSDRFSAERPKGSFSTLEIQRTEQGDSAMYLCASSLRAIQGSSGNTIYFGEGSWLTVV.

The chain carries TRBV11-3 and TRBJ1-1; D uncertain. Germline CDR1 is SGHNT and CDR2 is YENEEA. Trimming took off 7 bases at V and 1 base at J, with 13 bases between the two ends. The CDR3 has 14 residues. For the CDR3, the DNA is TGTGCCAGCACCCAAAGCGCTTCGAACACTGAAGCTTTCTTT. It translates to CASTQSASNTEAFF. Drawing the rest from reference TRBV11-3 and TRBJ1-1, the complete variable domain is EAGVVQSPRYKIIEKKQPVAFWCNPISGHNTLYWYLQNLGQGPELLIRYENEEAVDDSQLPKDRFSAERLKGVDSTLKIQPAELGDSAVYLCASTQSASNTEAFFGQGTRLTVV.

The CDR3 DNA follows: TGTGCCAGCAGCCTCAGGGACAGGGAACAGGGGCCCCAGCATTTT. Translation: CASSLRDREQGPQHF. The chain links TRBV7-9 to TRBJ1-5, with TRBD1 identical over 9 bases. V lost 5 bases and J lost 9; bases outside the gene matches: 11. The V gene's germline CDR1 is SEHNR and CDR2 FQNEAQ (reference sequence). The CDR3 is made up of 15 amino acids. The full variable domain, its missing parts supplied by reference TRBV7-9 and TRBJ1-5, is DTGVSQNPRHKITKRGQNVTFRCDPISEHNRLYWYRQTLGQGPEFLTYFQNEAQLEKSRLLSDRFSAERPKGSFSTLEIQRTEQGDSAMYLCASSLRDREQGPQHFGDGTRLSIL.

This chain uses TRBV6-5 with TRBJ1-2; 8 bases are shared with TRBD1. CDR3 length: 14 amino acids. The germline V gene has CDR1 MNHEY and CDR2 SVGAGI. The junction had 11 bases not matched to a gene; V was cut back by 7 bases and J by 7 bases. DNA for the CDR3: TGTGCCAGCACCCCCCGGACAGGGAAACGTGGCTACACCTTC. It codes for CASTPRTGKRGYTF.

The CDR3 DNA reads as TGTGCCACCCGAGAGACAGGGGATTCACCCCTCCACTTT. Residues: CATRETGDSPLHF. The chain is built from TRBV27 and TRBJ1-6, with 8 nucleotides matching TRBD1. The J segment lost 8 bases and the V segment lost 10 bases, leaving 7 bases of the junction unmatched. The CDR3 consists of 13 residues. Per germline, CDR1 MNHEY and CDR2 SMNVEV (reference sequence).

The CDR3 DNA follows: TGCGCCAGCAGCTTGGCTCCTCAGGGCAGGGGATTCTACGAGCAGTACTTC. It specifies CASSLAPQGRGFYEQYF. The rearrangement links TRBV5-1 to TRBJ2-7; a weak D match, TRBD1 (6 bases). V lost 0 bases and J lost 3, with 19 bases in between. Germline lookup yields CDR1 SGHRS and CDR2 YFSETQ. The CDR3 spans 17 residues. The full variable domain, its missing parts supplied by reference TRBV5-1 and TRBJ2-7, is KAGVTQTPRYLIKTRGQQVTLSCSPISGHRSVSWYQQTPGQGLQFLFEYFSETQRNKGNFPGRFSGRQFSNSRSEMNVSTLELGDSALYLCASSLAPQGRGFYEQYFGPGTRLTVT.

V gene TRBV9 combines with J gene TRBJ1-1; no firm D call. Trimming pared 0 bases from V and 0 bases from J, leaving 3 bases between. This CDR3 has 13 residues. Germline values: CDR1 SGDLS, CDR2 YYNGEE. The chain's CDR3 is CASSVALNTEAFF. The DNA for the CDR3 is TGTGCCAGCAGCGTAGCTTTGAACACTGAAGCTTTCTTT.